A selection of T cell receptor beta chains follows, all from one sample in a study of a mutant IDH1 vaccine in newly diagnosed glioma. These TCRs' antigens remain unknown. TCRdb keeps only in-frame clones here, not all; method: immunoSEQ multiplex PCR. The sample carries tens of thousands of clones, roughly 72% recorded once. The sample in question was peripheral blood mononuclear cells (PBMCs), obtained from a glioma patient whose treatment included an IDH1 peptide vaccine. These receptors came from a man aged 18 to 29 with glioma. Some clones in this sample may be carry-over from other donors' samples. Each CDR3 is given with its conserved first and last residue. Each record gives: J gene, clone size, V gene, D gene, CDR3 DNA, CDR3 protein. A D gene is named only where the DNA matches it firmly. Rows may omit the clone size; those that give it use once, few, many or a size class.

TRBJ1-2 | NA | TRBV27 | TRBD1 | TGTGCCAGCAGTTTAAGGACAGGGGGCTTTGGCTACACCTTC | CASSLRTGGFGYTF
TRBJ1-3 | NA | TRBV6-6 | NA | TGTGCCAGCAGTCGTCTGGGAGGCGACTCTGGAAACACCATATATTTT | CASSRLGGDSGNTIYF
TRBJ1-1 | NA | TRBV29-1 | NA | TGCAGCGTTCGACAAGTGAACACTGAAGCTTTCTTT | CSVRQVNTEAFF
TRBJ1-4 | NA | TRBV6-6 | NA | TGTGCCAGCAGGGGAGAGGGGTGGGGTAATGAAAAACTGTTTTTT | CASRGEGWGNEKLFF
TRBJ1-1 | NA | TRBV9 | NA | TGTGCCAGCAGCGTAGCTGACATTCCTATGAACACTGAAGCCTTCTTT | CASSVADIPMNTEAFF
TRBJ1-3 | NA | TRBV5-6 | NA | TGTGCCAGCAGCTTCAGGGGTGTGTCTGGAAACACCATATATTTT | CASSFRGVSGNTIYF
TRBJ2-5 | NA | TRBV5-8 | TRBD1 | TGTGCCAGCAGCTTGCTCAGGGGGATTGGGGAGACCCAGTACTTC | CASSLLRGIGETQYF
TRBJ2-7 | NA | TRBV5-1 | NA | TGCGCCAGCAGCCCCCCTTTGGGGTTCACCTACGAGCAGTACTTC | CASSPPLGFTYEQYF
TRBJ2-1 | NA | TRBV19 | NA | TGTGCCAGTAAGATAGCAACCCGGTCCTACAATGAGCAGTTCTTC | CASKIATRSYNEQFF
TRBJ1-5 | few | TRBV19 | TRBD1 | TGTGCCAGTAGTATACGGGACAGTTGGAGCAATCAGCCCCAGCATTTT | CASSIRDSWSNQPQHF
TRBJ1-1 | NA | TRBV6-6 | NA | TGTGCCAGCAGCAGTCCCCCACGGGCTTTCTTT | CASSSPPRAFF
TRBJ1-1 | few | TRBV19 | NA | TGTGCCAGTAGTATTGGGAAGAACACTGAAGCTTTCTTT | CASSIGKNTEAFF
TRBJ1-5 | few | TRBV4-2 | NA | TGTGCCAGCAGCCAAGATTTGAAGGGAGGACAGCCCCAGCATTTT | CASSQDLKGGQPQHF
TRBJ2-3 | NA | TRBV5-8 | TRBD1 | TGTGCCAGCAGCTTACAGGGGGCAAAAGATACGCAGTATTTT | CASSLQGAKDTQYF
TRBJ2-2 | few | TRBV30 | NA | TGTGCCTGGAGTGTACTTTATGGGGGGACCAACACCGGGGAGCTGTTTTTT | CAWSVLYGGTNTGELFF
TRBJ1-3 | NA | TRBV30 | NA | TGTGCCTGGAGAGGGAGGGGGAGCGCTGGAAACACCATATATTTT | CAWRGRGSAGNTIYF
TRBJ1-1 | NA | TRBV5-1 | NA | TGCGCCAGCAGCCCCCCTTTTGCATCGAACACTGAAGCTTTCTTT | CASSPPFASNTEAFF
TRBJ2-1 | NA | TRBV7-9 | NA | TGTGCCAGCAGCCCGCACGGTATCCCCTACAATGAGCAGTTCTTC | CASSPHGIPYNEQFF
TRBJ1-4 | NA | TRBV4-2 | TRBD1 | TGTGCCAGCAGCCAAGCCGGGACAGGGGGCAGTGGTGAAAAACTGTTTTTT | CASSQAGTGGSGEKLFF
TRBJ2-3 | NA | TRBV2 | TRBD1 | TGTGCCATCGCAGGGGGCCTCACAGATACGCAGTATTTT | CAIAGGLTDTQYF
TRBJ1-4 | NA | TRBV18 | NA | TGTGCCAGCTCACAAGGAATTGCAACTAATGAAAAACTGTTTTTT | CASSQGIATNEKLFF
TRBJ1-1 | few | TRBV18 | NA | TGTGCCAGCTCACCAACAGGGAACACTGAAGCTTTCTTT | CASSPTGNTEAFF
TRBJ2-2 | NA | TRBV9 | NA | TGTGCCAGCAGCCGAGGTGGGGGGGCCGTGAACACCGGGGAGCTGTTTTTT | CASSRGGGAVNTGELFF
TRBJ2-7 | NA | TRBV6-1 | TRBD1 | TGTGCCAGCAGTGAGGGACAGGCCTACGAGCAGTACTTC | CASSEGQAYEQYF
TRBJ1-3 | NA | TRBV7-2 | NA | TGTGCCAGCAGCTTAGCGTGGGCCCGCGGTGGAAACACCATATATTTT | CASSLAWARGGNTIYF
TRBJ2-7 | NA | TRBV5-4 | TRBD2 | TGTGCCAGCAGCTTGAACCGGGGGGCCTACGAGCAGTACTTC | CASSLNRGAYEQYF
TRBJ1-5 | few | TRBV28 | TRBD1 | TGTGCCAGCAGTTCGGCCGGGACAGGCTATAGCAATCAGCCCCAGCATTTT | CASSSAGTGYSNQPQHF
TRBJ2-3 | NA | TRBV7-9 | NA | TGTGCCAGCAGGGCCGGCTTTTCGAGAGATACGCAGTATTTT | CASRAGFSRDTQYF
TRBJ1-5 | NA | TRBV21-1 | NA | TGTGGGCAGGGATTACGTAGCAATCAGCCCCAGCATTTT | CGQGLRSNQPQHF
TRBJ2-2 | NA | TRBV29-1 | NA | TGCAGCGTTGTCCGCTTCAACACCGGGGAGCTGTTTTTT | CSVVRFNTGELFF
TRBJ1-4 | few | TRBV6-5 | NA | TGTGCCGCCAGTTATCGAAAGGCTCCTAATGAAAAACTGTTTTTT | CAASYRKAPNEKLFF
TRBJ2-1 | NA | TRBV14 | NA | TGTGCCAGCAGCCAAGGGAGCCGAGCGACGGGACTGGCCTACAATGAGCAGTTCTTC | CASSQGSRATGLAYNEQFF
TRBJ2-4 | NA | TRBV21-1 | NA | TGTGCCAGCAGCAAAGAAGAACAGGTTGATATAGCCAAAAACATTCAGTACTTC | CASSKEEQVDIAKNIQYF